Below, 26 T cell receptor beta chains from the same sample are listed, as sequenced in a study of control samples from healthy donors and cancer patients. Sequencing was performed with immunoSEQ multiplex PCR; in TCRdb, only in-frame clones are kept and a portion is missing. The sample holds approximately 150,000 clones, 85% to 95% seen once. Sequencing used blood. The origin of the receptors is a man aged 35-49 years in good health.

The chain has TRBV4-2 and TRBJ2-1; 11 bases are shared with TRBD2. Trimming at V came to 3 bases and at J to 7 bases, leaving 8 bases not matched to a gene. From germline, CDR1 is LGHNA and CDR2 YNFKEQ. The CDR3 totals 16 residues. CDR3 sequence: CASSQGLAEARNEQFF. The CDR3 nucleotides are TGTGCCAGCAGCCAGGGACTAGCGGAGGCGAGGAATGAGCAGTTCTTC.

The chain carries TRBV24-1 and TRBJ2-1, with TRBD2 matching 11 bases. J lost 3 bases, V lost 7 bases, and 4 bases had no gene match. Germline V lookup: CDR1 KGHDR, CDR2 SFDVKD. This CDR3 region has 15 residues. The CDR3 protein is CATRPGLAVYNEQFF. The CDR3 nucleotides are TGTGCCACCAGGCCGGGACTAGCGGTCTACAATGAGCAGTTCTTC.

This clone was found once. The V gene is TRBV24-1, the J gene TRBJ2-1; TRBD2 is a possible D gene (6 bases). V dropped 1 base and J dropped 14 bases, with 11 bases sitting between them. This CDR3 has 12 amino acids. The germline V gene has CDR1 KGHDR and CDR2 SFDVKD. The CDR3 region has the DNA TGTGCCACCAGTGATTTTGGAGGGTGGAAGTTCTTC. Its protein product is CATSDFGGWKFF.

The rearrangement uses TRBV12-3 or TRBV12-4 and TRBJ1-1; 7 positions agree with TRBD1. The length of the CDR3 is 12 residues. After removal of 6 bases from V and 13 bases from J, the junction contained 11 bases not matched to a gene. The CDR3 DNA reads as TGTGCCAGCAGAGGGGGCGGGGAGAGGGTTTTCTTT. This sequence encodes CASRGGGERVFF.

The chain links TRBV19 to TRBJ2-7; 10 bases are a match to TRBD2. Looked up from germline, CDR1 is LNHDA and CDR2 is SQIVND (reference sequence). J gave up 4 bases and V 6 bases, and 9 bases lay outside the gene matches. The CDR3 runs 15 residues. As DNA, the CDR3 is TGTGCCAGTAGGTCGGCTAGCGGGAGTGGGTACGAGCAGTACTTC. Its translation is CASRSASGSGYEQYF.

CDR3 in DNA: TGTGCCAGCAGTTTATCGAACAATCAGCCCCAGCATTTT. It specifies CASSLSNNQPQHF. This sequence joins TRBV27 and TRBJ1-5; D unresolved. The CDR3 is 13 residues long. Germline CDR1 and CDR2: MNHEY and SMNVEV (reference sequence). The V gene lost 0 bases and the J gene lost 3 bases, with 3 bases spanning the gap.

The J gene is TRBJ2-7, the V gene TRBV3-1 (or the pseudogene TRBV3-2); 16 positions agree with TRBD2. The J segment lost 3 bases and the V segment lost 4 bases, leaving 9 bases of the junction unmatched. The CDR3 is 18 amino acids. Germline lookup yields CDR1 LGHDT and CDR2 YNNKEL (reference sequence). In DNA, the CDR3 is TGTGCCAGCAGCCTTTTTCCCGGGACTAGCGGGAGGGGCTACGAGCAGTACTTC. It translates to CASSLFPGTSGRGYEQYF.

The chain combines TRBV4-1 with TRBJ1-2; D gene unclear. The CDR3 consists of 15 residues. Germline V gives CDR1 MGHRA, CDR2 YSYEKL. The V and J ends lost 1 base and 2 bases respectively, with 11 bases between them. Written as DNA, the CDR3 is TGCGCCAGCAGCCAAGCTTTCGACGGAAACTATGGCTACACCTTC. Its translation is CASSQAFDGNYGYTF.

The V gene is TRBV5-5, the J gene TRBJ1-1, with D unresolved. Trimming removed 5 bases from V and 1 base from J, with 15 bases in between. The CDR3 runs to 15 residues. Germline values: CDR1 SGHKS, CDR2 YYEKEE (reference sequence). In DNA, the CDR3 is TGTGCCAGCAGGGTCAATTGGGTCCCGAACACTGAAGCTTTCTTT. It is translated as CASRVNWVPNTEAFF.

The V call is TRBV24-1, the J call TRBJ1-2, with 11 bases aligning to TRBD1. This CDR3 has 15 amino acids. Trimming at V came to 9 bases and at J to 4 bases, leaving 9 bases not matched to a gene. CDR1 KGHDR and CDR2 SFDVKD come from the germline V gene. The CDR3 sequence: CATAARTGGGYGYTF. In DNA form, the CDR3 reads TGTGCCACCGCCGCTCGGACAGGGGGCGGCTATGGCTACACCTTC.

The J gene is TRBJ2-3, the V gene TRBV19; 10 nucleotides match TRBD1. Looked up from germline, CDR1 is LNHDA and CDR2 is SQIVND (reference sequence). The CDR3 spans 14 residues. After removal of 8 bases from V and 2 bases from J, the junction contained 4 bases not matched to a gene. CDR3 nucleotides: TGTGCCAGTTCGGACAGGGGGGACACAGATACGCAGTATTTT. This encodes CASSDRGDTDTQYF.

J is TRBJ2-2 and V is TRBV24-1; D could derive from TRBD1 or TRBD2 (6 bases each). Germline CDR1 reads KGHDR; CDR2 reads SFDVKD. The length of the CDR3 is 16 residues. V was clipped by 1 base and J by 5 bases, with 13 bases between them. The CDR3 sequence is CATSDLGQGRTGELFF. CDR3 coding DNA: TGTGCCACCAGTGATTTAGGCCAGGGGAGGACCGGGGAGCTGTTTTTT.

This sequence joins TRBV10-3 and TRBJ1-2; D gene uncertain. Germline CDR1 and CDR2: ENHRY and SYGVKD. The CDR3 is 16 residues long. Trimming took off 2 bases at V and 4 bases at J, with 17 bases between the two ends. The CDR3 DNA is TGTGCCATCAGTGAGGAAGAGACCTCCTTTGGCTATGGCTACACCTTC. Translating gives CAISEEETSFGYGYTF.

The chain employs TRBV6-5 and TRBJ2-2; possibly TRBD2 for D (6 bases). Germline V gene lookup returns CDR1 MNHEY and CDR2 SVGAGI. V was pared by 4 bases and J by 7 bases, with 13 bases between. CDR3 length: 14 residues. The CDR3 here is CASSWGRSGGELFF. DNA for the CDR3: TGTGCCAGCAGTTGGGGGAGGAGTGGCGGGGAGCTGTTTTTT.

The chain employs TRBV19 and TRBJ1-4, with D possibly TRBD1 on 6 matching bases. The CDR3 covers 15 residues. Germline CDR1 reads LNHDA; CDR2 reads SQIVND (reference sequence). Trimming shortened V by 7 bases and J by 4 bases, and 16 bases separated the two germline ends. The CDR3 here is CASTPAGAGNEKLFF. The DNA of the CDR3 is TGTGCCAGTACCCCGGCGGGGGCGGGTAATGAAAAACTGTTTTTT.

On this clone itself: The sample carries other DNA sequences with the same CDR3. This chain joins TRBV9 and TRBJ1-1, with D unclear. Germline V gene sequence: CDR1 SGDLS, CDR2 YYNGEE. Trimming took 0 bases from V and 1 from J, leaving 7 bases between them. The CDR3 extends over 14 amino acids. CDR3 bases: TGTGCCAGCAGCGTAGCTTACGGGAACACTGAAGCTTTCTTT. Its translation: CASSVAYGNTEAFF.

The rearrangement links TRBV9 to TRBJ1-1; D not resolved. Germline CDR1 and CDR2: SGDLS and YYNGEE. Trimming took 0 bases from V and 6 from J, leaving 9 bases between them. This CDR3 spans 13 amino acids. The CDR3 region has the DNA TGTGCCAGCAGCGTAGAGGGTACCGCTGAAGCTTTCTTT. This sequence encodes CASSVEGTAEAFF.

V usage is TRBV7-2 and J usage is TRBJ1-5, with D hard to call. V lost 1 base and J lost 4, with 5 bases in between. Looked up from germline, CDR1 is SGHTA and CDR2 is FQGNSA. The CDR3 contains 13 residues. The CDR3 reads CASSLGLNQPQHF. The CDR3 bases are TGTGCCAGCAGCTTAGGGTTGAATCAGCCCCAGCATTTT.

The rearrangement links TRBV24-1 to TRBJ1-2; possibly TRBD1 for D (5 bases). The germline V gene has CDR1 KGHDR and CDR2 SFDVKD. CDR3 length: 13 residues. Trimming took off 9 bases at V and 3 bases at J, with 13 bases between the two ends. The CDR3 region is CATHGSGDYGYTF. CDR3 DNA: TGTGCCACCCATGGTTCGGGGGACTATGGCTACACCTTC.

The rearrangement links TRBV10-3 to TRBJ1-3, with D possibly being TRBD1 (6 bases). Germline CDR1 ENHRY, CDR2 SYGVKD. V lost 1 base and J 1 base, leaving 20 bases between the germline ends. This CDR3 is 19 amino acids long. The CDR3 reads CAISEWTERASKSGNTIYF. The CDR3 DNA is TGTGCCATCAGTGAGTGGACAGAAAGGGCCTCTAAATCTGGAAACACCATATATTTT.

This chain joins TRBV5-6 and TRBJ2-1, with 8 bases matching TRBD1. Per germline, CDR1 SGHDT and CDR2 YYEEEE. With V trimmed by 4 bases and J by 5 bases, 8 bases remained unmatched. This CDR3 spans 15 amino acids. CDR3 sequence reads: CASSPLGTGDNEQFF. CDR3 nucleotide sequence: TGTGCCAGCAGCCCCTTGGGGACAGGCGACAATGAGCAGTTCTTC.

The chain joins TRBV10-3 to TRBJ2-2, with 9 bases identical to TRBD1. J gave up 6 bases and V 7 bases, and 9 bases lay outside the gene matches. Germline CDR1 is ENHRY and CDR2 is SYGVKD. CDR3 size: 15 residues. CDR3 sequence reads: CAIKQGARSSGELFF. In DNA, the CDR3 is TGTGCCATCAAACAGGGGGCGCGAAGTTCCGGGGAGCTGTTTTTT.

The CDR3 DNA reads as TGTGCCAGCAGTTCTAGTCTCTCTGGAAACACCATATATTTT. It is translated as CASSSSLSGNTIYF. The chain recombines TRBV6-5 with TRBJ1-3; D gene ambiguous. Germline CDR1 is MNHEY and CDR2 is SVGAGI. This CDR3 has 14 residues. Trimming cost V 4 bases and J 0 bases, with 7 bases left between them.

This chain uses TRBV7-9 with TRBJ1-1, with TRBD1 identical over 7 bases. The CDR3 loop spans 13 amino acids. After removal of 4 bases from V and 4 bases from J, the junction contained 3 bases not matched to a gene. CDR1 is SEHNR and CDR2 is FQNEAQ in the germline V gene (reference sequence). The CDR3: CASSSTGSTEAFF. CDR3 DNA sequence: TGTGCCAGCAGCTCGACAGGGAGCACTGAAGCTTTCTTT. Full variable domain (rest looked up from reference TRBV7-9 and TRBJ1-1): DTGVSQNPRHKITKRGQNVTFRCDPISEHNRLYWYRQTLGQGPEFLTYFQNEAQLEKSRLLSDRFSAERPKGSFSTLEIQRTEQGDSAMYLCASSSTGSTEAFFGQGTRLTVV.

The chain links TRBV15 to TRBJ2-1, with 10 nucleotides matching TRBD1. The CDR3 has 16 residues. The trim removed 1 base at V and 7 bases at J, leaving 7 bases unmatched. Germline V lookup: CDR1 LNHNV, CDR2 YYDKDF (reference sequence). The CDR3 sequence is CATSRGGDRGRNEQFF. As DNA, the CDR3 is TGTGCCACCAGCAGAGGGGGGGACAGGGGCAGGAATGAGCAGTTCTTC. Based on the CDR3 plus reference TRBV15 and TRBJ2-1, the full variable domain is DAMVIQNPRYQVTQFGKPVTLSCSQTLNHNVMYWYQQKSSQAPKLLFHYYDKDFNNEADTPDNFQSRRPNTSFCFLDIRSPGLGDTAMYLCATSRGGDRGRNEQFFGPGTRLTVL.

This sequence joins TRBV2 and TRBJ1-2; no clear D gene. This CDR3 region has 14 residues. V lost 3 bases to trimming and J lost 2 bases, with 10 bases between them. Germline V gene lookup returns CDR1 SNHLY and CDR2 FYNNEI. The DNA for the CDR3 is TGTGCCAGCAGTGATGATGGCAGGAACTATGGCTACACCTTC. Translation gives CASSDDGRNYGYTF.